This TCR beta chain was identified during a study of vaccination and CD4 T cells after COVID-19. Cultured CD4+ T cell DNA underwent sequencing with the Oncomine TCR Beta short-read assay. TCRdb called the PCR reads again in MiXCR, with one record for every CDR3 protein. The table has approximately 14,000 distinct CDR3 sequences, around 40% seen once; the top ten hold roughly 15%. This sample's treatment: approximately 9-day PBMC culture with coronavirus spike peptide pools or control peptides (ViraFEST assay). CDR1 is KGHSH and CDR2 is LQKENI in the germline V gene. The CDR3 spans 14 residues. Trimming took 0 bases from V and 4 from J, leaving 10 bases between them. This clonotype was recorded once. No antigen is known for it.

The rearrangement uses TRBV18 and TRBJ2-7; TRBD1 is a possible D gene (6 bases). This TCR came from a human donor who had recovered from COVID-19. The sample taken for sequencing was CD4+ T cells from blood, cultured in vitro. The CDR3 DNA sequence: TGTGCCAGCTCACCACCGGGCAGGGGTTACGAGCAGTACTTC. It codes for CASSPPGRGYEQYF.